This is a list of T cell receptor beta chains from one sample in a study of spatial heterogeneity in lung cancer. TCRdb re-derived calls from the 5' RACE reads in MiXCR, one entry per CDR3 protein. This table holds 7,500 to 10,000 distinct CDR3 sequences, 15% to 17% found once. The source was normal lung tissue next to the tumor, collected at surgery. The receptors derive from a male donor with early-stage non-small cell lung cancer. The CDR3 runs from the conserved cysteine through the conserved F or W. The D gene is left open where the match is weak. Size is omitted from some rows. Given values are once, few, many or a class for expanded clones.

j_gene: TRBJ1-5
v_gene: TRBV19
d_gene: NA
len: 14
abundance: NA
CDR3aa: CASSTLDLNQPQHF
CDR3nt: TGTGCCAGTAGTACCCTAGACCTCAATCAGCCCCAGCATTTT

j_gene: TRBJ2-7
v_gene: TRBV5-1
d_gene: TRBD1
len: 14
abundance: many
CDR3aa: CASSLQGAAYEQYF
CDR3nt: TGCGCCAGCAGCTTACAGGGGGCGGCCTACGAGCAGTACTTC

j_gene: TRBJ1-2
v_gene: TRBV3-1
d_gene: NA
len: 12
abundance: many
CDR3aa: CASSQELRGYTF
CDR3nt: TGTGCCAGCAGCCAAGAACTCCGAGGCTACACCTTC

j_gene: TRBJ1-6
v_gene: TRBV7-2
d_gene: NA
len: 15
abundance: NA
CDR3aa: CASSYLGSQNSPLHF
CDR3nt: TGTGCCAGCAGCTATCTAGGGAGTCAAAATTCACCCCTCCACTTT

j_gene: TRBJ2-3
v_gene: TRBV12-3/TRBV12-4
d_gene: NA
len: 13
abundance: NA
CDR3aa: CASSQETTDTQYF
CDR3nt: TGTGCCAGCAGTCAAGAGACAACAGATACGCAGTATTTT

j_gene: TRBJ2-5
v_gene: TRBV20-1
d_gene: NA
len: 14
abundance: many
CDR3aa: CSARVLGYQETQYF
CDR3nt: TGCAGTGCTAGAGTTTTGGGGTACCAAGAGACCCAGTACTTC

j_gene: TRBJ2-2
v_gene: TRBV20-1
d_gene: NA
len: 11
abundance: few
CDR3aa: CSASSTGELFF
CDR3nt: TGCAGTGCTAGCTCCACCGGGGAGCTGTTTTTT

j_gene: TRBJ1-1
v_gene: TRBV7-2
d_gene: TRBD1
len: 15
abundance: medium-sized
CDR3aa: CASSSPRGQGTEAFF
CDR3nt: TGTGCCAGCAGTTCTCCCCGGGGACAGGGCACTGAAGCTTTCTTT

j_gene: TRBJ2-7
v_gene: TRBV28
d_gene: TRBD2
len: 15
abundance: few
CDR3aa: CASSSPGLAGVEQYF
CDR3nt: TGTGCCAGCAGCTCCCCTGGACTAGCGGGAGTTGAGCAGTACTTC

j_gene: TRBJ2-7
v_gene: TRBV6-2/TRBV6-3
d_gene: NA
len: 14
abundance: medium-sized
CDR3aa: CASSPAGTAREQYF
CDR3nt: TGTGCCAGCAGTCCGGCCGGGACGGCGCGGGAGCAGTACTTC

j_gene: TRBJ1-5
v_gene: TRBV12-3/TRBV12-4
d_gene: NA
len: 16
abundance: few
CDR3aa: CASSYRGLNSNQPQHF
CDR3nt: TGTGCCAGCAGTTATCGCGGTCTTAATAGCAATCAGCCCCAGCATTTT

j_gene: TRBJ1-3
v_gene: TRBV29-1
d_gene: TRBD1
len: 12
abundance: NA
CDR3aa: CSADRGGNTIYF
CDR3nt: TGCAGCGCGGACAGGGGTGGAAACACCATATATTTT

j_gene: TRBJ1-1
v_gene: TRBV27
d_gene: NA
len: 14
abundance: few
CDR3aa: CASSRGRDNTEAFF
CDR3nt: TGTGCCAGCAGTAGAGGGAGGGATAACACTGAAGCTTTCTTT

j_gene: TRBJ1-1
v_gene: TRBV20-1
d_gene: TRBD1
len: 15
abundance: NA
CDR3aa: CSAEGDRAANTEAFF
CDR3nt: TGCAGTGCGGAGGGGGACAGGGCGGCGAACACTGAAGCTTTCTTT

j_gene: TRBJ2-7
v_gene: TRBV20-1
d_gene: TRBD2
len: 16
abundance: many
CDR3aa: CSARDVAGGPKNEQYF
CDR3nt: TGCAGTGCTAGAGACGTAGCGGGAGGGCCAAAAAACGAGCAGTACTTC

j_gene: TRBJ2-1
v_gene: TRBV7-2
d_gene: TRBD1
len: 15
abundance: many
CDR3aa: CASSPGQGLYNEQFF
CDR3nt: TGTGCCAGCAGCCCGGGACAGGGGCTTTACAATGAGCAGTTCTTC

j_gene: TRBJ2-6
v_gene: TRBV5-1
d_gene: NA
len: 16
abundance: NA
CDR3aa: CASSLGGAGGANVLTF
CDR3nt: TGCGCCAGCAGCTTGGGGGGCGCAGGTGGGGCCAACGTCCTGACTTTC

j_gene: TRBJ2-1
v_gene: TRBV5-4
d_gene: TRBD1
len: 14
abundance: NA
CDR3aa: CASNELQGAGEQFF
CDR3nt: TGTGCCAGCAACGAATTACAGGGGGCTGGTGAGCAGTTCTTC

j_gene: TRBJ2-7
v_gene: TRBV7-8
d_gene: TRBD1
len: 14
abundance: NA
CDR3aa: CASSKRQGLHEQYF
CDR3nt: TGTGCCAGCAGCAAAAGACAGGGTTTACACGAGCAGTACTTC

j_gene: TRBJ1-6
v_gene: TRBV30
d_gene: TRBD1
len: 13
abundance: medium-sized
CDR3aa: CAGTGEYNSPLHF
CDR3nt: TGTGCCGGGACAGGGGAATATAATTCACCCCTCCACTTT

j_gene: TRBJ2-7
v_gene: TRBV7-8
d_gene: NA
len: 12
abundance: NA
CDR3aa: CASSRYSYEQYF
CDR3nt: TGTGCCAGCAGCCGCTACAGCTACGAGCAGTACTTC

j_gene: TRBJ1-1
v_gene: TRBV7-9
d_gene: NA
len: 13
abundance: medium-sized
CDR3aa: CASSLDTNTEAFF
CDR3nt: TGTGCCAGCAGCTTGGACACGAACACTGAAGCTTTCTTT

j_gene: TRBJ1-5
v_gene: TRBV6-1
d_gene: NA
len: 14
abundance: many
CDR3aa: CASKFQGSNQPQHF
CDR3nt: TGTGCCAGCAAGTTCCAGGGTAGCAATCAGCCCCAGCATTTT

j_gene: TRBJ2-7
v_gene: TRBV6-2/TRBV6-3
d_gene: NA
len: 13
abundance: few
CDR3aa: CAAAGGAPYEQYF
CDR3nt: TGTGCCGCCGCAGGAGGGGCCCCCTACGAGCAGTACTTC

j_gene: TRBJ2-7
v_gene: TRBV5-6
d_gene: TRBD1
len: 17
abundance: medium-sized
CDR3aa: CASSLGSSGGISYEQYF
CDR3nt: TGTGCCAGCAGCCTTGGATCCTCAGGGGGAATCTCCTACGAGCAGTACTTC

j_gene: TRBJ1-1
v_gene: TRBV12-3/TRBV12-4
d_gene: NA
len: 12
abundance: many
CDR3aa: CASSRRGNEAFF
CDR3nt: TGTGCCAGCAGCAGACGGGGTAATGAAGCTTTCTTT

j_gene: TRBJ1-2
v_gene: TRBV10-3
d_gene: NA
len: 15
abundance: NA
CDR3aa: CAISEDRILGYGYTF
CDR3nt: TGTGCCATCAGTGAGGACAGAATCTTGGGCTATGGCTACACCTTC

j_gene: TRBJ2-7
v_gene: TRBV20-1
d_gene: TRBD2
len: 14
abundance: NA
CDR3aa: CSARPIRGGREQYF
CDR3nt: TGCAGTGCTAGACCTATACGGGGGGGTCGGGAGCAGTACTTC

j_gene: TRBJ2-2
v_gene: TRBV28
d_gene: NA
len: 14
abundance: few
CDR3aa: CASSFGGKTGELFF
CDR3nt: TGTGCCAGCAGTTTTGGAGGAAAGACCGGGGAGCTGTTTTTT

j_gene: TRBJ2-1
v_gene: TRBV7-3
d_gene: TRBD1
len: 15
abundance: few
CDR3aa: CASSSGQGSYNEQFF
CDR3nt: TGTGCCAGCAGCTCCGGACAGGGGTCCTACAATGAGCAGTTCTTC

j_gene: TRBJ2-7
v_gene: TRBV7-2
d_gene: NA
len: 12
abundance: many
CDR3aa: CASSLKGKEQYF
CDR3nt: TGTGCCAGCAGCTTAAAGGGAAAGGAGCAGTACTTC

j_gene: TRBJ2-1
v_gene: TRBV27
d_gene: TRBD2
len: 16
abundance: medium-sized
CDR3aa: CASSPPTSGRADEQFF
CDR3nt: TGTGCCAGCAGCCCCCCGACTAGCGGGAGGGCCGATGAGCAGTTCTTC

j_gene: TRBJ2-1
v_gene: TRBV29-1
d_gene: TRBD1
len: 14
abundance: NA
CDR3aa: CSVRPGTDYNEQFF
CDR3nt: TGCAGCGTCCGTCCCGGGACAGACTACAATGAGCAGTTCTTC

j_gene: TRBJ1-5
v_gene: TRBV9
d_gene: NA
len: 15
abundance: medium-sized
CDR3aa: CASSVSDRFHQPQHF
CDR3nt: TGTGCCAGCAGCGTATCCGACAGGTTTCATCAGCCCCAGCATTTT

j_gene: TRBJ2-5
v_gene: TRBV3-1
d_gene: NA
len: 13
abundance: few
CDR3aa: CASSQGPEQTQYF
CDR3nt: TGTGCCAGCAGCCAGGGACCGGAGCAGACCCAGTACTTC

j_gene: TRBJ1-1
v_gene: TRBV29-1
d_gene: NA
len: 12
abundance: many
CDR3aa: CSVARGYTEAFF
CDR3nt: TGCAGCGTTGCGAGGGGGTACACTGAAGCTTTCTTT

j_gene: TRBJ1-1
v_gene: TRBV20-1
d_gene: NA
len: 13
abundance: few
CDR3aa: CSAARQLATEAFF
CDR3nt: TGCAGTGCCGCGAGGCAGTTGGCCACTGAAGCTTTCTTT

j_gene: TRBJ2-5
v_gene: TRBV7-6
d_gene: NA
len: 15
abundance: NA
CDR3aa: CASSHPGQGQETQYF
CDR3nt: TGTGCCAGCAGCCACCCGGGGCAGGGGCAAGAGACCCAGTACTTC

j_gene: TRBJ1-6
v_gene: TRBV3-1
d_gene: NA
len: 13
abundance: many
CDR3aa: CASSQVPNSPLHF
CDR3nt: TGTGCCAGCAGCCAAGTCCCGAATTCACCCCTCCACTTT

j_gene: TRBJ1-1
v_gene: TRBV6-1
d_gene: NA
len: 15
abundance: NA
CDR3aa: CASSEAEGGNTEAFF
CDR3nt: TGTGCCAGCAGTGAAGCGGAGGGCGGGAACACTGAAGCTTTCTTT

j_gene: TRBJ2-2
v_gene: TRBV2
d_gene: TRBD2
len: 16
abundance: medium-sized
CDR3aa: CASSELAGAGTGELFF
CDR3nt: TGTGCCAGCAGTGAACTAGCGGGAGCTGGCACCGGGGAGCTGTTTTTT

j_gene: TRBJ2-7
v_gene: TRBV7-2
d_gene: NA
len: 14
abundance: medium-sized
CDR3aa: CASSLADGKYEQYF
CDR3nt: TGTGCCAGCAGCTTAGCCGACGGCAAATACGAGCAGTACTTC

j_gene: TRBJ2-6
v_gene: TRBV9
d_gene: NA
len: 17
abundance: few
CDR3aa: CASSPLTATSGANVLTF
CDR3nt: TGTGCCAGCAGCCCTTTGACAGCAACCTCTGGGGCCAACGTCCTGACTTTC

j_gene: TRBJ1-5
v_gene: TRBV27
d_gene: NA
len: 14
abundance: few
CDR3aa: CASSTFYSNQPQHF
CDR3nt: TGTGCCAGCTCAACTTTCTATAGCAATCAGCCCCAGCATTTT

j_gene: TRBJ2-1
v_gene: TRBV25-1
d_gene: TRBD1
len: 16
abundance: few
CDR3aa: CASSPQTGALYNEQFF
CDR3nt: TGTGCCAGCAGTCCCCAGACAGGGGCCCTCTACAATGAGCAGTTCTTC

j_gene: TRBJ2-1
v_gene: TRBV28
d_gene: TRBD1
len: 13
abundance: many
CDR3aa: CASSFTGDNEQFF
CDR3nt: TGTGCCAGCAGTTTCACAGGGGACAATGAGCAGTTCTTC

j_gene: TRBJ2-5
v_gene: TRBV20-1
d_gene: NA
len: 14
abundance: few
CDR3aa: CSARAGGQEETQYF
CDR3nt: TGCAGTGCTAGAGCCGGGGGGCAGGAAGAGACCCAGTACTTC

j_gene: TRBJ1-1
v_gene: TRBV12-3/TRBV12-4
d_gene: NA
len: 14
abundance: many
CDR3aa: CASSLWDGNTEAFF
CDR3nt: TGTGCCAGCAGTTTATGGGACGGGAACACTGAAGCTTTCTTT

j_gene: TRBJ1-6
v_gene: TRBV3-1
d_gene: TRBD1
len: 14
abundance: medium-sized
CDR3aa: CASSQGTGDSPLHF
CDR3nt: TGTGCCAGCAGCCAGGGGACAGGGGATTCACCCCTCCACTTT

j_gene: TRBJ2-1
v_gene: TRBV5-4
d_gene: TRBD2
len: 16
abundance: many
CDR3aa: CASSEGGKNSYNEQFF
CDR3nt: TGTGCCAGCAGCGAGGGAGGGAAGAACTCCTACAATGAGCAGTTCTTC

j_gene: TRBJ2-1
v_gene: TRBV6-5
d_gene: TRBD1
len: 14
abundance: many
CDR3aa: CASSLRDRVNEQFF
CDR3nt: TGTGCCAGCAGCCTCCGGGACAGGGTAAATGAGCAGTTCTTC

j_gene: TRBJ2-2
v_gene: TRBV3-1
d_gene: NA
len: 14
abundance: NA
CDR3aa: CASSQRTSAGELFF
CDR3nt: TGTGCCAGCAGCCAACGGACATCAGCCGGGGAGCTGTTTTTT

j_gene: TRBJ1-1
v_gene: TRBV29-1
d_gene: NA
len: 12
abundance: NA
CDR3aa: CSVRGQNTEAFF
CDR3nt: TGCAGCGTCCGGGGCCAGAACACTGAAGCTTTCTTT

j_gene: TRBJ2-7
v_gene: TRBV6-5
d_gene: NA
len: 18
abundance: medium-sized
CDR3aa: CASSNARVSGYSSYEQYF
CDR3nt: TGTGCCAGCAGTAACGCCCGGGTCTCAGGGTATAGCTCCTACGAGCAGTACTTC

j_gene: TRBJ2-1
v_gene: TRBV3-1
d_gene: TRBD2
len: 11
abundance: medium-sized
CDR3aa: CASSNSGTPSF
CDR3nt: TGTGCCAGCAGCAATAGCGGGACCCCCTCCTTC

j_gene: TRBJ1-1
v_gene: TRBV30
d_gene: TRBD1
len: 14
abundance: few
CDR3aa: CAWSAGQGVTEAFF
CDR3nt: TGTGCCTGGAGTGCCGGGCAGGGGGTAACTGAAGCTTTCTTT

j_gene: TRBJ2-1
v_gene: TRBV2
d_gene: NA
len: 14
abundance: large
CDR3aa: CASTGTTEANEQFF
CDR3nt: TGTGCCAGCACAGGGACCACTGAAGCGAATGAGCAGTTCTTC

j_gene: TRBJ1-1
v_gene: TRBV12-3/TRBV12-4
d_gene: NA
len: 8
abundance: NA
CDR3aa: CASGQAFF
CDR3nt: TGTGCCAGCGGGCAGGCTTTCTTT

j_gene: TRBJ2-3
v_gene: TRBV6-6
d_gene: NA
len: 15
abundance: NA
CDR3aa: CASSYPTRGADTQYF
CDR3nt: TGTGCCAGCAGTTACCCGACTAGGGGTGCGGATACGCAGTATTTT